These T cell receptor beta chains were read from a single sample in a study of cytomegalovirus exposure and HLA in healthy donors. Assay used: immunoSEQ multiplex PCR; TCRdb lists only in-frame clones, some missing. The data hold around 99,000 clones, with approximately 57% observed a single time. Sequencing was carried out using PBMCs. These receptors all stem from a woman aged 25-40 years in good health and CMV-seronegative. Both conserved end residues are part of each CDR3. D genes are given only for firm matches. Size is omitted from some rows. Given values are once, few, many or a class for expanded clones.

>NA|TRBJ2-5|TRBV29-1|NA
TGCAGCGTTGGTGTGAACAGGGCAGAGACCCAGTACTTC
CSVGVNRAETQYF
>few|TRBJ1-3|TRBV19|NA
TGTGCCAGTAGTGCGGGATCAGGAAACACCATATATTTT
CASSAGSGNTIYF
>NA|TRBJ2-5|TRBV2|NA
TGTGCCAGCATCGCGGGTGGAGAGACCCAGTACTTC
CASIAGGETQYF
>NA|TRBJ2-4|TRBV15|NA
TGTGCCACCAGCAGAGATCGGCCAGGGCCAACCATTCAGTACTTC
CATSRDRPGPTIQYF
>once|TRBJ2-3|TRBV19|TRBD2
TGTGCCAGTAGTATTCCGGGACTAGCGGCATTTAGCACAGATACGCAGTATTTT
CASSIPGLAAFSTDTQYF
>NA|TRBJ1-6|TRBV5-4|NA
TGTGCCAGCAGCTTGGTGGGGCCCAATTCACCCCTCCACTTT
CASSLVGPNSPLHF
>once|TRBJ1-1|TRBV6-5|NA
TGTGCCAGCAGTTACTCAGGGACTTACACTGAAGCTTTCTTT
CASSYSGTYTEAFF
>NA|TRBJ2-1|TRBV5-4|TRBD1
TGTGCCAGCAGCCAACCGGGACAGGGAATAAATGAGCAGTTCTTC
CASSQPGQGINEQFF
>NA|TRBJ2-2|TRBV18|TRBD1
TGTGCCAGCTCGCCTACAGGGGCGGTCACCGGGGAGCTGTTTTTT
CASSPTGAVTGELFF
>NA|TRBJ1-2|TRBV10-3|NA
TGTGCCATCAGTGAATACAGGGTGGATGGCTACACCTTC
CAISEYRVDGYTF
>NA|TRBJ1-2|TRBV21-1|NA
TGTGCCAGCAGCAATCCCCCCCCTCTTCCCTATGGCTACACCTTC
CASSNPPPLPYGYTF
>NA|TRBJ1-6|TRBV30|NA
TGTGCCTGGAGTGTAAACAGGGTGAATAATTCACCCCTCCACTTT
CAWSVNRVNNSPLHF